This T cell receptor (beta chain) is from a study of blood T cell repertoires in COVID-19. Study-level information: From the United States, Italy and Spain came samples of acute and convalescent COVID-19. PBMCs, B-cell-depleted T cells, or T cells provided the cDNA or gDNA that made up the material.

Sequencing used immunoSEQ multiplex PCR; TCRdb keeps in-frame clones, though not all of them. The table includes about 270,000 clones, approximately 81% detected once. The CDR3 runs to 15 residues. CDR1 and CDR2 (germline): LGHDT, YNNKEL (reference sequence). Trimming took off 1 base at V and 6 bases at J, with 10 bases between the two ends. Material: peripheral blood. The TCR comes from a young woman with acute or convalescent COVID-19. The chain carries TRBV3-1 (or the pseudogene TRBV3-2) and TRBJ1-6, with D maybe TRBD1 (6 bases). Written as DNA, the CDR3 is TGTGCCAGCAGCCAAGCTGGACAGAGTAATTCACCCCTCCACTTT. This sequence encodes CASSQAGQSNSPLHF.